These T cell receptor beta chains were read from a single sample in a study of blood T cell repertoires in COVID-19. The repertoire was sequenced with immunoSEQ multiplex PCR; TCRdb's copy has only in-frame clones and lacks some. Among some 300,000 clones listed, around 90% were seen once. Input material: PBMCs or T cells enriched from blood (not recorded which). Every receptor here comes from a woman aged 30 to 39 who had recovered from COVID-19. Both conserved end residues are trimmed from each CDR3.

length	V	CDR3
14	TRBV7-8	ASSLGGAGGNNEQF
13	TRBV30	AWSVGGTGSEKLF
15	TRBV19	ASSIVEHQGARTEAF
10	TRBV2	ASIGTGDGYT
15	TRBV28	AVGSEWGGVSYNEQF
15	TRBV5-8	ASSLAAGTLIVDEQF
13	TRBV19	ASKEPDAPNQPQH
12	TRBV2	ASSEVQSYYGYT
11	TRBV4-3	ASSQDRGQPQH
12	TRBV19	ASSPDRVIDTQY
17	TRBV23-1	ASSQGGAHFARSGNTIY
13	TRBV19	ASSIRRNSYNEQF